One sample yielded the 22 T cell receptor beta chains listed below, sequenced in a study of blood T cell repertoires in COVID-19. Some clones are missing from TCRdb's copy, which holds only in-frame ones; the method was immunoSEQ multiplex PCR. Of about 290,000 clones in the sample, around nine tenths were seen once. The sample consisted of peripheral blood. Source of these receptors: a woman aged 25 to 39 with COVID-19, enrolled during active disease.

CDR3 loop: CASSPRGRGFNSPLHF. CDR3 bases: TGTGCCAGCAGTCCGAGGGGGCGCGGGTTTAATTCACCCCTCCACTTT. V and J are TRBV28 and TRBJ1-6; 7 bases match TRBD1. The CDR3 spans 16 residues. Germline values: CDR1 MDHEN, CDR2 SYDVKM. V shed 5 bases and J 6 bases; nucleotides not matched to a gene: 10.

The chain employs TRBV10-3 and TRBJ1-1, with TRBD1 identical over 7 bases. The trim removed 3 bases at V and 7 bases at J, leaving 11 bases unmatched. Germline V gene sequence: CDR1 ENHRY, CDR2 SYGVKD. The CDR3 is 15 residues long. In DNA, the CDR3 is TGTGCCATCAGTGAAGGTGGCAGGGGGAAATTTGAAGCTTTCTTT. This gives the protein CAISEGGRGKFEAFF.

The rearrangement uses TRBV3-1 (or the pseudogene TRBV3-2) and TRBJ2-5; 12 bases map to TRBD2. CDR3 length equals 17 residues. J lost 2 bases, V lost 2 bases, and 6 bases had no gene match. Looked up from germline, CDR1 is LGHDT and CDR2 is YNNKEL (reference sequence). The CDR3 loop is CASSQIGGLAGQETQYF. CDR3 in DNA: TGTGCCAGCAGCCAAATAGGAGGACTAGCGGGACAAGAGACCCAGTACTTC.

This chain uses TRBV4-2 with TRBJ1-6; D is ambiguous. The CDR3 has 14 residues. V was cut by 1 base and J by 8 bases, with 9 bases left in between. Germline V gene data show CDR1 as LGHNA and CDR2 as YNFKEQ. The CDR3 here is CASSQATLDSPLHF. The DNA for the CDR3 is TGTGCCAGCAGCCAAGCCACCCTAGATTCACCCCTCCACTTT.

The V call is TRBV7-4, the J call TRBJ1-5; tentatively, D is TRBD1 (6 bases). The germline V gene has CDR1 SGHVT and CDR2 SQSDAQ. The CDR3 covers 15 residues. V was shortened by 6 bases and J by 6 bases, with 18 bases between the two germline ends. The CDR3 protein is CASRLQGGLAQPQHF. The CDR3 nucleotides read TGTGCCAGCAGACTACAGGGAGGGTTGGCTCAGCCCCAGCATTTT. The full variable domain, rest sourced from reference TRBV7-4 and TRBJ1-5, is GAGVSQSPRYKVAKRGRDVALRCDSISGHVTLYWYRQTLGQGSEVLTYSQSDAQRDKSGRPSGRFSAERPERSVSTLKIQRTEQGDSAVYLCASRLQGGLAQPQHFGDGTRLSIL.

The DNA of the CDR3 is TGTGCCTGGGACAGGGCCACCTACGAGCAGTACTTC. Its translation: CAWDRATYEQYF. The chain carries TRBV30 and TRBJ2-7; 7 positions agree with TRBD1. In germline, CDR1 is GTSNPN, CDR2 SVGIG (reference sequence). The length of the CDR3 is 12 residues. The V and J ends lost 5 bases and 2 bases, in that order; junction bases with no gene match: 3.

This chain's CDR3 is CASSPLTRGGELFF. In nucleotides, the CDR3 is TGTGCCAGCAGCCCCCTAACGCGAGGCGGGGAGCTGTTTTTT. The chain carries TRBV7-9 and TRBJ2-2, with D hard to call. The V end lost 5 bases, the J end lost 7 bases, and 14 bases lay between the germline ends. The CDR3 totals 14 residues. Per the germline V gene, CDR1 is SEHNR and CDR2 is FQNEAQ (reference sequence).

The gene calls are TRBV7-9 and TRBJ1-5; no clear D. The CDR3 has 12 amino acids. CDR1 is SEHNR, CDR2 FQNEAQ, per germline (reference sequence). With 1 base removed from V and 10 bases from J, the gap between germline ends came to 8 bases. This CDR3 is CASSLVGPPQHF. DNA of the CDR3: TGTGCCAGCAGCTTAGTCGGTCCCCCCCAGCATTTT.

V and J are TRBV11-3 and TRBJ2-7; D unclear. This CDR3 is built from 13 residues. Looked up from germline, CDR1 is SGHNT and CDR2 is YENEEA. The V end lost 5 bases, the J end lost 0 bases, and 8 bases lay between the germline ends. As DNA, the CDR3 is TGTGCCAGCAGCAGCAAAAGCTCCTACGAGCAGTACTTC. Its translation is CASSSKSSYEQYF.

The chain uses TRBV30 and TRBJ1-1; TRBD1 agrees at 10 bases. Germline CDR1 and CDR2: GTSNPN and SVGIG (reference sequence). Unmatched junction bases numbered 7, after V lost 2 bases and J lost 4 bases. The CDR3 is 15 residues long. The DNA of the CDR3 is TGTGCCTGGAGTCGGACAGGGGGTTCGGGCACTGAAGCTTTCTTT. This gives the protein CAWSRTGGSGTEAFF.

This chain links TRBV7-9 with TRBJ2-7, with 7 bases lining up with TRBD2. Germline lookup yields CDR1 SEHNR and CDR2 FQNEAQ (reference sequence). Trimming cost V 5 bases and J 6 bases; bases outside gene matches: 4. This CDR3 comprises 12 residues. The CDR3 protein is CASSHTSAEQYF. CDR3 nucleotide sequence: TGTGCCAGCAGCCATACTAGCGCCGAGCAGTACTTC.

This CDR3 reads CASSSGGGTDTQYF. The DNA for the CDR3 is TGTGCCAGCAGCTCGGGGGGGGGTACAGATACGCAGTATTTT. This rearrangement joins TRBV5-4 to TRBJ2-3, with 8 positions matching TRBD2. The V segment lost 3 bases and the J segment 3 bases; nucleotides outside the gene matches: 3. Germline-derived CDR1 and CDR2 are SGHNT and YYREEE (reference sequence). CDR3 length equals 14 residues.

The CDR3 spells CAWSRDRYEQYF. The CDR3 DNA reads as TGTGCCTGGAGCCGGGACAGATACGAGCAGTACTTC. The chain uses TRBV30 and TRBJ2-7; 7 bases map to TRBD1. V lost 3 bases, J lost 4 bases, and 3 bases stayed unmatched. This CDR3 spans 12 amino acids. In germline, CDR1 is GTSNPN, CDR2 SVGIG (reference sequence). The variable domain in full, with the rest retrieved from reference TRBV30 and TRBJ2-7, is SQTIHQWPATLVQPVGSPLSLECTVEGTSNPNLYWYRQAAGRGLQLLFYSVGIGQISSEVPQNLSASRPQDRQFILSSKKLLLSDSGFYLCAWSRDRYEQYFGPGTRLTVT.

This clone has only one observation. The chain combines TRBV25-1 with TRBJ2-3; TRBD1 matches at 7 bases. The CDR3 consists of 18 residues. V shed 4 bases, J shed 0 bases, and the junction held 13 bases outside the gene matches. Germline V gene data show CDR1 as MGHDK and CDR2 as SYGVNS. Written as DNA, the CDR3 is TGTGCCAGCAGTGGCCCCACTAGGGACAGACCCAGCACAGATACGCAGTATTTT. The encoded protein is CASSGPTRDRPSTDTQYF. The variable domain in full, completed from reference TRBV25-1 and TRBJ2-3, reads EADIYQTPRYLVIGTGKKITLECSQTMGHDKMYWYQQDPGMELHLIHYSYGVNSTEKGDLSSESTVSRIRTEHFPLTLESARPSHTSQYLCASSGPTRDRPSTDTQYFGPGTRLTVL.

This clone was seen only a few times. The J gene is TRBJ1-5, the V gene TRBV11-2; D is possibly TRBD1 (6 bases). Germline assignment: CDR1 SGHAT and CDR2 FQNNGV. The CDR3 has 15 amino acids. Trimming stripped 5 bases from V and 0 bases from J, with 11 bases between. The CDR3 region is CASSKNRASNQPQHF. CDR3 sequence (DNA): TGTGCCAGCAGCAAAAACAGGGCTAGCAATCAGCCCCAGCATTTT.

The V call is TRBV9, the J call TRBJ2-2; maybe TRBD1 (6 bases). This CDR3 is 15 amino acids long. The germline V gene has CDR1 SGDLS and CDR2 YYNGEE. Trimming removed 4 bases at V and 0 bases at J, with 10 bases between. The CDR3 DNA sequence: TGTGCCAGCAGCCCACGACAGGCGAACACCGGGGAGCTGTTTTTT. Translating gives CASSPRQANTGELFF.

The chain is built from TRBV9 and TRBJ1-6; D gene unclear. V was cut by 5 bases and J by 10 bases, with 16 bases left in between. Germline loops: CDR1 SGDLS, CDR2 YYNGEE. This CDR3 region has 14 residues. CDR3 nucleotide sequence: TGTGCCAGCAGTCCCCCGGGGATGGGATCACCCCTCCACTTT. This gives the protein CASSPPGMGSPLHF.

The count of this clone is one. The rearrangement joins TRBV28 to TRBJ2-1; weak D call: TRBD1 (6 bases). V lost 4 bases and J lost 0, with 16 bases in between. The CDR3 has 17 residues. Germline V gene sequence: CDR1 MDHEN, CDR2 SYDVKM. The CDR3 here is CASSYPTGFTSYNEQFF. CDR3 sequence (DNA): TGTGCCAGCAGTTACCCGACAGGATTTACCTCCTACAATGAGCAGTTCTTC.

The rearrangement links TRBV28 to TRBJ2-3; TRBD2 matches at 8 bases. Germline V gene lookup returns CDR1 MDHEN and CDR2 SYDVKM. V lost 4 bases and J lost 5; bases outside the gene matches: 17. The CDR3 is 18 residues long. CDR3 sequence (DNA): TGTGCCAGCAGTTCCCGCCCTAGCATGCGGGGGGAGGGAGATACGCAGTATTTT. Its protein is CASSSRPSMRGEGDTQYF.

In its sample, this clone was seen once. This rearrangement joins TRBV5-6 to TRBJ2-3; perhaps TRBD2 as D (6 bases). The CDR3 is 18 residues long. Trimming left V 1 base short and J 4 bases short, with 22 bases between. Germline assignment: CDR1 SGHDT and CDR2 YYEEEE. The CDR3 coding sequence is TGTGCCAGCAGCTTGCCGACCCTTTGGGACCCGGGGGCAGATACGCAGTATTTT. It encodes CASSLPTLWDPGADTQYF.

The CDR3 reads CASSIGTGRNSPLHF. The CDR3 bases are TGTGCCAGCAGTATCGGGACAGGGAGGAATTCACCCCTCCACTTT. This rearrangement joins TRBV6-5 to TRBJ1-6; 9 bases fit TRBD1. The germline CDR1 and CDR2 sequences are MNHEY and SVGAGI. V trimming: 5 bases; J trimming: 7 bases; junction bases outside the gene matches: 6. This CDR3 is built from 15 residues.

The chain links TRBV5-6 to TRBJ2-7, with 8 bases lining up with TRBD2. The CDR3 consists of 14 residues. Germline trimming cut 4 bases from V and 2 bases from J; bases unmatched to any gene: 5. Germline V gene data show CDR1 as SGHDT and CDR2 as YYEEEE. CDR3 sequence: CASSRGGGTYEQYF. The CDR3 region has the DNA TGTGCCAGCAGCCGGGGGGGCGGTACCTACGAGCAGTACTTC.